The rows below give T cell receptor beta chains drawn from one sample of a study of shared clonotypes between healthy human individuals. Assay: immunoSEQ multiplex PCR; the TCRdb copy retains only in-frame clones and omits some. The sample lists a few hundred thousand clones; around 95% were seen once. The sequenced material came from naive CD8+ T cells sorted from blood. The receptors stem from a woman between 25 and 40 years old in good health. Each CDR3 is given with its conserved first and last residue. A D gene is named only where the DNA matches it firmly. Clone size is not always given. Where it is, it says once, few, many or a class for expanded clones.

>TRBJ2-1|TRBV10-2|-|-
TGCGCCAGCAGTGGACCCTTGAAGTTCTTC
CASSGPLKFF
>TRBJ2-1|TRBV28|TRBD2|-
TGTGCCAGCAGTTTAAGAAAGCTAGCGGGAGTATACAATGAGCAGTTCTTC
CASSLRKLAGVYNEQFF
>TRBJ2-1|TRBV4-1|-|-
TGCGCCAGCAGCTCGCGAGGGGTATACTCCTACAATGAGCAGTTCTTC
CASSSRGVYSYNEQFF
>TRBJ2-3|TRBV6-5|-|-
TGTGCCAGCAGTTACATGCCAACGAGCACAGATACGCAGTATTTT
CASSYMPTSTDTQYF
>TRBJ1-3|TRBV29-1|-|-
TGCAGCGTTGGGGACACCGAATCTGGAAACACCATATATTTT
CSVGDTESGNTIYF
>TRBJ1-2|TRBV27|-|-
TGTGCCACAGGTGGGGGGAGTGGTGGCTACACCTTC
CATGGGSGGYTF
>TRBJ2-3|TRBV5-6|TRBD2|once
TGTGCCAGCAGCTTGGAGCTAGCGGGAGGGTACACAGATACGCAGTATTTT
CASSLELAGGYTDTQYF
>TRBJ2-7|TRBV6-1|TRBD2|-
TGTGCCAGCAGGGCCGGGACTAGGTTTGACGAGCAGTACTTC
CASRAGTRFDEQYF
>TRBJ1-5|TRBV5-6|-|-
TGTGCCAGCAGCTTGGCGGGTTATAGCAATCAGCCCCAGCATTTT
CASSLAGYSNQPQHF
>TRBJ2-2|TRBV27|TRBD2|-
TGTGCCAGCGGCTCCCGTTGGGTTCTAGCGGAGCACACCGGGGAGCTGTTTTTT
CASGSRWVLAEHTGELFF
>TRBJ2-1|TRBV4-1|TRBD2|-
TGCGCCAGCAGCCACCTAGCGGGAGTAACGGGTGAGCAGTTCTTC
CASSHLAGVTGEQFF
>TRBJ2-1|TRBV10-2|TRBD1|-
TGCGCCAGCAGTGCCTACCGGGACAGCTCCTACAATGAGCAGTTCTTC
CASSAYRDSSYNEQFF
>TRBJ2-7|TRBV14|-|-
TGTGCCAGCAGTCAGGGGCCCCGGACTAGTGTTGTCTACGAGCAGTACTTC
CASSQGPRTSVVYEQYF
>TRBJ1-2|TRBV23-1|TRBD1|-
TGCGCCAGCGTGGGACAGGGGAAGGATAACTATGGCTACACCTTC
CASVGQGKDNYGYTF
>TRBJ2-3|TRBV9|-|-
TGTGCCAGCACCCATAGCACAGATACGCAGTATTTT
CASTHSTDTQYF
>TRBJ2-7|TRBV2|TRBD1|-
TGTGCCAGCATCCTAAGCGAGGGGGCCTCCTACGAGCAGTACTTC
CASILSEGASYEQYF
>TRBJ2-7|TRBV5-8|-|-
TGTGCCAGCAGCTCACCATATAGACAGGCGTGGGACTACGAGCAGTACTTC
CASSSPYRQAWDYEQYF
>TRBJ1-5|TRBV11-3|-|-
TGTGCCAGCAGCCCCGGCGCCAGCCTTAGCAATCAGCCCCAGCATTTT
CASSPGASLSNQPQHF
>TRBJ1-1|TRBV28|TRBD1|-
TGTGCCAGCAGCGGGACAGGGTCTGAAGCTTTCTTT
CASSGTGSEAFF
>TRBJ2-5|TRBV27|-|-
TGTGCCAGCAGTTTATTAGCAGGGAAAGAGACCCAGTACTTC
CASSLLAGKETQYF
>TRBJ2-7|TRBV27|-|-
TGTGCCACCCCCCCGGGACACCCCGAAGAGCAGTACTTC
CATPPGHPEEQYF
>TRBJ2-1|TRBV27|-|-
TGTGCCAGCAGCTTAGGGAGTAGGGGGTCGTTCTACAATGAGCAGTTCTTC
CASSLGSRGSFYNEQFF
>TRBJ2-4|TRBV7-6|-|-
TGTGCCAGCAGCTTAGGGCGGTCCCCCAAAAACATTCAGTACTTC
CASSLGRSPKNIQYF
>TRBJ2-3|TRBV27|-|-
TGTGCCAGCAGTTTATGGAGTGATTTCACAGATACGCAGTATTTT
CASSLWSDFTDTQYF
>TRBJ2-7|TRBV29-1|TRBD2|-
TGCAGCGTCGCCGGGACTAGCGGGAGGAATGACGAGCAGTACTTC
CSVAGTSGRNDEQYF
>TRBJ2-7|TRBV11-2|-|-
TGTGCCAGCAGCTTAGCAGTCGCAGGGGTTGGCTACGAGCAGTACTTC
CASSLAVAGVGYEQYF
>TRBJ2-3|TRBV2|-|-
TGTGCCAGCATTAAGAGTCCTCGCACAGATACGCAGTATTTT
CASIKSPRTDTQYF